The sample holds many counts of the clone carrying this T cell receptor beta chain. Amplification of TCR beta CDR3 regions used RNA transcripts. Second-round multiplex PCR came after first-round RT-PCR with HTBI primers. TCRdb processed the multiplex PCR reads anew with MiXCR; each CDR3 protein has one entry. The table includes about 420,000 distinct CDR3 sequences, roughly 21% detected once. V shed 4 bases and J 1 base; nucleotides not matched to a gene: 7. CDR3 length: 16 amino acids. The data belong to a study of Graves' ophthalmopathy and Graves' hyperthyroidism. V gene TRBV12-3 or TRBV12-4 combines with J gene TRBJ2-5, with 9 bases that match TRBD2. Source material: peripheral blood. The sequence derives from a woman younger than 35 with stable Graves' hyperthyroidism. The CDR3: CASSSRTSAVQETQYF. The CDR3 nucleotides read TGTGCCAGCAGTTCGCGGACTAGCGCAGTCCAAGAGACCCAGTACTTC.